This record concerns one T cell receptor (beta chain) sequence. Other nucleotide sequences from this sample produce the same CDR3. These data belong to a study of blood T cell repertoires in COVID-19. Overall study context: Both acute and convalescent COVID-19 samples were obtained from the United States, Italy and Spain. PBMCs, B-cell-depleted T cells, or T cells provided the cDNA or gDNA that made up the material.

Germline lookup yields CDR1 LNHDA and CDR2 SQIVND (reference sequence). This CDR3 contains 14 residues. The ends were cut back, 2 bases at V and 5 bases at J, with 9 bases in the middle. Original methodology: Estimates of nucleated cell counts were drawn from the amplification of reference gene primers. The repertoire was sequenced with immunoSEQ multiplex PCR; TCRdb's copy has only in-frame clones and lacks some. V and J calls and clone size are those listed in that table; D and trimming were worked out from the DNA. This table has 110,000 or so clones, 65% to 90% appearing once. The receptor's source is a man aged 50 or older with acute or convalescent COVID-19. The J gene is TRBJ1-4, the V gene TRBV19; D is perhaps TRBD1 (6 bases). The sequencing input was peripheral blood. The CDR3 region has the DNA TGTGCCAGTAGTATAACAGGGACAAATGAAAAACTGTTTTTT. This sequence encodes CASSITGTNEKLFF.